This TCR beta chain was retrieved from a study of blood T cell repertoires in COVID-19. On the study more broadly: Acute-phase and convalescent COVID-19 samples originated in the United States, Italy and Spain. PBMCs, B-cell-depleted T cells, or T cells provided the cDNA or gDNA that made up the material.

Original analysis: Estimates of nucleated cell counts were drawn from the amplification of reference gene primers. Assay used: immunoSEQ multiplex PCR; TCRdb lists only in-frame clones, some missing. That table is the source of V, J and clone size, and D and trimming were worked out from the DNA. Of about 68,000 clones in the sample, approximately 85% were seen once. The CDR3 spans 15 residues. V trimming: 5 bases; J trimming: 4 bases; junction bases outside the gene matches: 8. Germline CDR1 is MGHRA and CDR2 is YSYEKL. The sample holds one count of this clone. Sequencing was performed on peripheral blood. The clonotype comes from a man aged 50 or older with acute or convalescent COVID-19. This sequence joins TRBV4-1 and TRBJ2-3; 8 bases map to TRBD1. The CDR3 is CASSSAGGLADTQYF. The CDR3, as DNA: TGCGCCAGCAGCTCGGCAGGGGGCCTCGCAGATACGCAGTATTTT.